This T cell receptor (beta chain) is from a study of tumor and adjacent non-tumor tissue in lung cancer. About the study: The cohort had about a dozen adenocarcinoma, a couple of squamous cell and 1 small cell patients. Aged about 31 to 85 years, patients included fewer than 11 men and a handful of women with stage I to III disease.

A modified ARM-PCR protocol with three rounds of nested PCR amplified TCRbeta. Using its own MiXCR run on the multiplex PCR reads, TCRdb lists one record per CDR3 protein. The table includes approximately 79,000 distinct CDR3 sequences, around 59% detected once. This sample's RNA came from whole unsorted tissue. This clonotype was counted between two and nine times. What it binds is not known. Relative to the germline gene, one junction end is altered; a read error may explain this. The study, taken as a whole, reports: TCR diversity was significantly greater in tumor than normal lung tissue. Normal lung showed higher cumulative top 100 clone frequency than tumor.

This CDR3 spans 13 amino acids. CDR1 SGHNT and CDR2 YENEEA come from the germline V gene. This sequence joins TRBV11-3 and TRBJ2-2, with 7 nucleotides matching TRBD1. The source material was lung tumor tissue. This TCR was recovered from a man aged 70 or older with non-small cell lung cancer. As DNA, the CDR3 is TGTGCCAGCAGTCCCTTCAACACAGGGGAGCTGTTTTTC. Its protein product is CASSPFNTGELFF.